The text below deals with one T cell receptor (beta chain). The antigen remains undetermined. This CDR3 region has 14 residues. Per germline, CDR1 SEHNR and CDR2 FQNEAQ (reference sequence). This record belongs to a study of post-analysis software for immune sequencing data. General study points: Multiple sclerosis patients had significantly lower normalized Chao1 diversity than controls. The F measure placed samples prepared in the same batch into strongly shared clusters. Controls showed lower frequencies than patients for 4 or 5 TRBV segments, and TRBV5-6, TRBV5-1 and TRBV20-1 were among these.

Carried by the TCR beta cDNA libraries were unique molecular identifiers. Each CDR3 protein is one row after TCRdb ran MiXCR on the PCR reads. The table shows 750,000 to 950,000 distinct CDR3 sequences, with around 50% occurring only once. The sequencing sample was made of blood. The chain is built from TRBV7-9 and TRBJ2-7; D is ambiguous. The last part of the DNA fits TRBJ2-5 better; the J call may be wrong. The TCR was taken from a girl aged 5-17 years with multiple sclerosis. The CDR3 reads CASSRDHSEETQYF. CDR3 DNA sequence: TGTGCCAGCAGCAGAGACCACAGCGAGGAGACCCAGTACTTC.